These T cell receptor beta chains were read from a single sample in a study of blood T cell repertoires in COVID-19. This table comes from immunoSEQ multiplex PCR, and its TCRdb copy is limited to in-frame clones, with some not included. The table lists fewer than 350,000 clones, approximately 84% of them singletons. What was sequenced was peripheral blood. The receptor source for this set is a woman in her 30s who had recovered from COVID-19. The CDR3 runs from the conserved cysteine through the conserved F or W. Fields, in order: J gene, CDR3 length, clone size, D gene, V gene, CDR3 protein, CDR3 DNA. A D gene is named only where the DNA matches it firmly. Some rows have no size entry. The others give once, few or many, or a class for an expanded clone.

TRBJ1-2	14	-	TRBD1	TRBV4-2	CASSPGQGANGYTF	TGTGCCAGCAGCCCCGGACAGGGGGCGAATGGCTACACCTTC
TRBJ2-7	16	-	TRBD2	TRBV28	CASSSRLAGIGYEQYF	TGTGCCAGCAGTTCCCGACTAGCGGGAATAGGCTACGAGCAGTACTTC
TRBJ2-7	14	-	-	TRBV5-6	CASSFRLRSYEQYF	TGTGCCAGCAGCTTCAGGCTTCGCTCCTACGAGCAGTACTTC
TRBJ2-7	14	few	TRBD2	TRBV10-3	CAISTGTTIEEQYF	TGTGCCATCAGTACCGGGACTACCATTGAGGAGCAGTACTTC
TRBJ1-1	16	few	TRBD1	TRBV19	CASSIGTGSSDTEAFF	TGTGCCAGTAGTATCGGGACAGGGAGCTCCGACACTGAAGCTTTCTTT
TRBJ2-1	14	-	TRBD1	TRBV6-1	CASSERDRDNEQFF	TGTGCCAGCAGTGAAAGGGACAGGGACAATGAGCAGTTCTTC
TRBJ2-1	13	-	TRBD2	TRBV5-6	CASSPLAGPEQFF	TGTGCCAGCAGCCCCCTAGCGGGGCCTGAGCAGTTCTTC
TRBJ1-1	14	-	TRBD1	TRBV27	CASKQDREDTEAFF	TGTGCCAGCAAACAAGACAGGGAGGACACTGAAGCTTTCTTT
TRBJ1-1	14	-	TRBD1	TRBV30	CAWSEQGWNTEAFF	TGTGCCTGGAGTGAACAGGGGTGGAACACTGAAGCTTTCTTT
TRBJ2-1	15	-	TRBD1	TRBV28	CASSFRTGLGDEQFF	TGTGCCAGCAGTTTCCGGACAGGTCTGGGGGATGAGCAGTTCTTC
TRBJ2-3	16	-	TRBD1	TRBV19	CASSSDRGFYTDTQYF	TGTGCCAGTAGTTCCGACAGGGGTTTTTACACAGATACGCAGTATTTT
TRBJ2-5	16	-	TRBD2	TRBV5-1	CASSLIGSGGAETQYF	TGCGCCAGCAGCTTGATCGGTAGCGGGGGGGCAGAGACCCAGTACTTC
TRBJ2-7	13	-	-	TRBV27	CASRWTANYEQYF	TGTGCCAGCAGATGGACAGCTAACTACGAGCAGTACTTC
TRBJ2-1	14	once	-	TRBV19	CASSRDTSYNEQFF	TGTGCCAGTAGCCGGGACACCTCCTACAATGAGCAGTTCTTC
TRBJ1-2	15	-	TRBD1	TRBV2	CASSEMGRGNYGYTF	TGTGCCAGCAGTGAAATGGGCAGGGGGAACTATGGCTACACCTTC
TRBJ1-5	17	few	-	TRBV4-1	CASSQLDLIPSNQPQHF	TGCGCCAGCAGCCAACTGGACTTGATACCCAGCAATCAGCCCCAGCATTTT
TRBJ2-3	16	-	TRBD2	TRBV2	CASNSGGELSTDTQYF	TGTGCCAGCAACAGCGGGGGAGAGCTGAGCACAGATACGCAGTATTTT
TRBJ1-1	16	-	-	TRBV10-3	CAISESIPTVNTEAFF	TGTGCCATCAGTGAGTCGATTCCGACAGTGAACACTGAAGCTTTCTTT
TRBJ1-2	13	-	-	TRBV19	CASSIQGSYGYTF	TGTGCCAGTAGTATACAGGGATCTTATGGCTACACCTTC
TRBJ1-6	14	-	-	TRBV27	CASSLRAYNSPLHF	TGTGCCAGCAGTTTGCGGGCCTATAATTCACCCCTCCACTTT
TRBJ1-1	14	once	-	TRBV29-1	CSVVTPQGPTEAFF	TGCAGCGTTGTGACCCCCCAGGGGCCCACTGAAGCTTTCTTT
TRBJ1-1	15	-	-	TRBV11-2	CASSLVGGMNTEAFF	TGTGCCAGCAGCTTAGTTGGGGGCATGAACACTGAAGCTTTCTTT
TRBJ2-1	16	-	TRBD2	TRBV27	CASSPEGREGQDEQFF	TGTGCCAGCAGTCCGGAAGGGCGGGAGGGCCAGGATGAGCAGTTCTTC
TRBJ1-5	15	-	TRBD1	TRBV18	CASSPTGGLPTPQHF	TGTGCCAGCTCACCAACAGGGGGCCTTCCAACGCCCCAGCATTTT
TRBJ2-7	14	-	-	TRBV27	CASSPRRPDYEQYF	TGTGCCAGCAGCCCCCGCAGGCCGGATTACGAGCAGTACTTC
TRBJ2-4	14	-	TRBD2	TRBV7-2	CASTPSGAKNIQYF	TGTGCCAGCACCCCAAGCGGGGCAAAAAACATTCAGTACTTC
TRBJ1-6	13	-	-	TRBV7-6	CASRSGYNSPLHF	TGTGCCAGCAGGTCAGGGTACAATTCACCCCTCCACTTT
TRBJ1-4	15	-	-	TRBV2	CASRWSIATNEKLFF	TGTGCCAGCAGATGGTCCATAGCAACTAATGAAAAACTGTTTTTT
TRBJ2-1	19	-	TRBD2	TRBV7-2	CASSLVGASGASARNEQFF	TGTGCCAGCAGCTTAGTGGGAGCTAGCGGGGCCTCGGCGCGCAATGAGCAGTTCTTC
TRBJ2-5	11	-	-	TRBV20-1	CSARIQETQYF	TGCAGTGCTAGGATCCAGGAGACCCAGTACTTC
TRBJ1-4	16	-	TRBD1	TRBV11-2	CASRGQGGVSKEKLFF	TGTGCCAGCAGAGGACAGGGCGGGGTATCAAAAGAAAAACTGTTTTTT
TRBJ2-1	17	-	-	TRBV18	CASSRPIAFSSYNEQFF	TGTGCCAGCTCACGACCGATAGCGTTCAGCTCCTACAATGAGCAGTTCTTC
TRBJ1-3	17	-	-	TRBV5-6	CASSLYQGKNSGNTIYF	TGTGCCAGCAGCTTGTATCAGGGTAAAAACTCTGGAAACACCATATATTTT
TRBJ2-5	14	-	TRBD2	TRBV29-1	CSVVAGGIQETQYF	TGCAGCGTTGTAGCGGGAGGAATCCAAGAGACCCAGTACTTC
TRBJ2-6	18	-	TRBD1	TRBV9	CASSGRGQESPGANVLTF	TGTGCCAGCAGCGGCCGGGGACAGGAAAGCCCTGGGGCCAACGTCCTGACTTTC
TRBJ1-1	18	-	-	TRBV7-2	CASSLALVESLRNTEAFF	TGTGCCAGCAGCTTAGCGCTGGTTGAGAGTCTTAGAAACACTGAAGCTTTCTTT
TRBJ2-5	18	-	TRBD2	TRBV5-1	CASSPGVAGGPIQETQYF	TGCGCCAGCAGCCCCGGGGTAGCGGGGGGGCCGATCCAAGAGACCCAGTACTTC
TRBJ2-5	17	-	-	TRBV6-2/TRBV6-3	CASSTPRAGSNQETQYF	TGTGCCAGCAGTACACCCCGAGCAGGGTCCAACCAAGAGACCCAGTACTTC
TRBJ2-1	15	-	TRBD2	TRBV9	CASSVTSGSYNEQFF	TGTGCCAGCAGCGTAACTAGCGGGTCCTACAATGAGCAGTTCTTC
TRBJ2-7	12	-	-	TRBV13	CASSLSSGEQYF	TGTGCCAGCAGCTTATCTTCCGGCGAGCAGTACTTC
TRBJ1-5	15	-	-	TRBV30	CAWSVGREARQPQHF	TGTGCCTGGAGTGTTGGTCGTGAGGCACGTCAGCCCCAGCATTTT
TRBJ2-5	15	-	-	TRBV9	CASSPAAAPPRTQYF	TGTGCCAGCAGCCCCGCGGCGGCACCACCTCGGACCCAGTACTTC
TRBJ1-1	13	few	-	TRBV6-5	CASSYPGAREAFF	TGTGCCAGCAGTTATCCAGGGGCCAGGGAAGCTTTCTTT
TRBJ1-5	13	-	-	TRBV19	CASTHQGSQPQHF	TGTGCCAGTACTCACCAGGGGAGCCAGCCCCAGCATTTT
TRBJ1-6	15	-	TRBD1	TRBV5-1	CASRNGDRDNSPLHF	TGCGCCAGCAGGAACGGGGACAGGGATAATTCACCCCTCCACTTT
TRBJ2-5	14	-	-	TRBV13	CASSTGQRQETQYF	TGTGCCAGCAGCACCGGACAAAGACAAGAGACCCAGTACTTC
TRBJ1-5	14	-	TRBD1	TRBV6-6	CASSYQGDNQPQHF	TGTGCCAGCAGTTACCAGGGGGACAATCAGCCCCAGCATTTT
TRBJ2-1	15	-	-	TRBV5-1	CASTRDSGGGNEQFF	TGCGCCAGCACCCGGGACTCCGGTGGGGGCAATGAGCAGTTCTTC
TRBJ1-6	15	-	-	TRBV6-5	CASSLDSSYNSPLHF	TGTGCCAGCTCCCTCGACAGCTCCTATAATTCACCCCTCCACTTT
TRBJ1-6	13	-	-	TRBV10-3	CAISEEQNSPLHF	TGTGCCATCAGTGAAGAACAGAATTCACCCCTCCACTTT
TRBJ2-6	18	-	-	TRBV7-8	CASSPGVGLGIGANVLTF	TGTGCCAGCAGTCCAGGGGTCGGGCTCGGAATAGGGGCCAACGTCCTGACTTTC
TRBJ2-1	15	once	-	TRBV5-4	CASSPTTRTHNEQFF	TGTGCCAGCAGCCCGACCACGAGGACTCACAATGAGCAGTTCTTC
TRBJ1-1	11	-	-	TRBV6-5	CASSSRTEAFF	TGTGCCAGCAGTTCGAGAACTGAAGCTTTCTTT
TRBJ2-7	14	-	TRBD1	TRBV5-1	CASSWTGGSYEQYF	TGCGCCAGCAGCTGGACAGGGGGGTCCTACGAGCAGTACTTC
TRBJ2-1	16	once	TRBD2	TRBV7-2	CASSSIAGGPKNEQFF	TGTGCCAGCAGCTCCATAGCGGGAGGGCCGAAAAATGAGCAGTTCTTC